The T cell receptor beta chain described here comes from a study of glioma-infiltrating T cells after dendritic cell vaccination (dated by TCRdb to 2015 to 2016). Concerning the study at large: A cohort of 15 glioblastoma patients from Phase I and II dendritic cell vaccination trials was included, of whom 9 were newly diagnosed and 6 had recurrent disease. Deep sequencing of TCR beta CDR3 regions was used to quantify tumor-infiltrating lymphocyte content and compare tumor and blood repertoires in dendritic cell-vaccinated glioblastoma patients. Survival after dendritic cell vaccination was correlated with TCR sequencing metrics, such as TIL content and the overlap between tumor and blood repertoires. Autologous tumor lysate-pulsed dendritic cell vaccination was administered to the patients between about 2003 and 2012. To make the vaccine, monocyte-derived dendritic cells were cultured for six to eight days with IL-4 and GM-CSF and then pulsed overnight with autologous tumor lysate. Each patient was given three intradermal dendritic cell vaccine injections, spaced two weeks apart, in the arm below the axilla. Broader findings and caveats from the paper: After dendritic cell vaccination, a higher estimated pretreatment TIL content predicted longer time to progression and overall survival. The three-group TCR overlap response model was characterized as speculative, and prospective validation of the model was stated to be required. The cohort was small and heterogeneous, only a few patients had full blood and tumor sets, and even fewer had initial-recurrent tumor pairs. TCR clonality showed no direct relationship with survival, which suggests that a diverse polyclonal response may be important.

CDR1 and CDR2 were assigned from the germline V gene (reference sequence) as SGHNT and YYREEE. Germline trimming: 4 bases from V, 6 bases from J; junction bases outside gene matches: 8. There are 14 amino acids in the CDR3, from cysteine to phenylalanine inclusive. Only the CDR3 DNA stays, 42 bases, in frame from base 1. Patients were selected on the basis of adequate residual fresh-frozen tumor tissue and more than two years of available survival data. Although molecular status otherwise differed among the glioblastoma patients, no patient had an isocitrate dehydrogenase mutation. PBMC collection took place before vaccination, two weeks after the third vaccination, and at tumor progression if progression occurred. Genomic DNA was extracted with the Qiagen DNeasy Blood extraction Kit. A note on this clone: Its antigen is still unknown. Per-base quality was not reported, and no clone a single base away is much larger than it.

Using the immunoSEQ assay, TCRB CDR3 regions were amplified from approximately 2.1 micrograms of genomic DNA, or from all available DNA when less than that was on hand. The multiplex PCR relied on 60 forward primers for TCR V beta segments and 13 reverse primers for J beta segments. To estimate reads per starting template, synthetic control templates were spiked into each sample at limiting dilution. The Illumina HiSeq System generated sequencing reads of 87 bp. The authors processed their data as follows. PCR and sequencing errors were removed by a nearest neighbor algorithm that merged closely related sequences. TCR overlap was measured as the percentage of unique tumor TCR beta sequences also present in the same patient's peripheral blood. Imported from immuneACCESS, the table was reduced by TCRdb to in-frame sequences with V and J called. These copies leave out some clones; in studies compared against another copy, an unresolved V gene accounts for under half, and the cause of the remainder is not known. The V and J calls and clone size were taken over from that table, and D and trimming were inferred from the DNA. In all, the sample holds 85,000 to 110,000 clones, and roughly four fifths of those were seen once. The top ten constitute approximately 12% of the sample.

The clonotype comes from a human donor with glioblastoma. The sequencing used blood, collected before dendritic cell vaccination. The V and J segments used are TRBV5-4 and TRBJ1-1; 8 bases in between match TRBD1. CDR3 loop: CASSAGQVRAEAFF. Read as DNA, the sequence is TGTGCCAGCAGCGCGGGACAGGTTAGAGCTGAAGCTTTCTTT.